This is a list of T cell receptor beta chains from one sample in a study of identical twins. In TCRdb, the 5' RACE reads were re-called with MiXCR into one record per CDR3 protein. The sample holds around 960,000 distinct CDR3 sequences, 9% to 15% seen once. These data were also reused for a study on yellow fever vaccine responses in identical twins.

Material for sequencing was PBMCs. The receptors were sampled from a woman aged 18-35 years in good health. The CDR3 runs from the conserved cysteine through the conserved F or W. The D gene is left open where the match is weak. Clone size is stated in some rows and not others, as once, few, many or a class when expanded.

d_call clone_size j_call v_call cdr3_nt cdr3_aa
TRBD2 few TRBJ2-1 TRBV7-8 TGTGCCAGCAGCGCTAGACTAGCGAAGCAAAACAATGAGCAGTTCTTC CASSARLAKQNNEQFF
- few TRBJ2-7 TRBV10-2 TGCGCCAGCAGTGTAATGGAACGCTACGAGCAGTACTTC CASSVMERYEQYF
- - TRBJ2-3 TRBV2 TGTGCCAGCAGTGAGGGTAAAACTAGCACAGATACGCAGTATTTT CASSEGKTSTDTQYF
TRBD1 many TRBJ1-4 TRBV5-6 TGTGCCAGCAGCTTGGAGGGGGCATTGGAAAAACTGTTTTTT CASSLEGALEKLFF
TRBD2 few TRBJ2-3 TRBV9 TGTGCCAGCAGCCCCGGACTAGCGGGGGCCGAAGATACGCAGTATTTT CASSPGLAGAEDTQYF
- - TRBJ1-2 TRBV28 TGTGCCAGCAGTTTATTCTCCCGGGGAGCAGCCAACTATGGCTACACCTTC CASSLFSRGAANYGYTF
TRBD2 few TRBJ2-7 TRBV7-2 TGTGCCAGCAGCTTAGCGCGTACTAGCGGGAGCGAGCAGTACTTC CASSLARTSGSEQYF
TRBD2 few TRBJ2-7 TRBV14 TGTGCCAGCAGCTACACTAGCGGCTCGGACGAGCAGTACTTC CASSYTSGSDEQYF
TRBD1 few TRBJ1-5 TRBV29-1 TGCAGCGTCCGACAGGGGGCTAGCAATCAGCCCCAGCATTTT CSVRQGASNQPQHF
TRBD2 - TRBJ2-7 TRBV3-1 TGTGCCAGCAGCGGGAAAGCGGCGGGAGGGACGACCTACGAGCAGTACTTC CASSGKAAGGTTYEQYF
TRBD1 few TRBJ2-7 TRBV4-1 TGCGCCAGCAGCCCCCTCTCGACAGGGTATATGTACGAGCAGTACTTC CASSPLSTGYMYEQYF
- - TRBJ2-3 TRBV5-1 TGCGCCAGCAGCTTGGGAAGGGGGGACAGCACAGATACGCAGTATTTT CASSLGRGDSTDTQYF
TRBD1 few TRBJ1-2 TRBV6-1 TGTGCCAGCAGTGAAGATGGAGGGGGCAGGGGCTACACCTTC CASSEDGGGRGYTF
- - TRBJ1-1 TRBV19 TGTGCCAGTAAAAAGGGGGGCTTGCACACTGAAGCTTTCTTT CASKKGGLHTEAFF
- - TRBJ1-4 TRBV2 TGTGCCAGCAGTGGTTCTGCAACTAATGAAAAACTGTTTTTT CASSGSATNEKLFF
- - TRBJ2-3 TRBV5-6 TGTGCCAGCACATCCCCAGCAGATACGCAGTATTTT CASTSPADTQYF
TRBD2 - TRBJ2-1 TRBV27 TGTGCCAGCAGTTTAGAGTTTTTAGCGGGAGGGCGAAACAATGAGCAGTTCTTC CASSLEFLAGGRNNEQFF
- - TRBJ1-1 TRBV6-2/TRBV6-3 TGTGCCAGCAGTTACTCGATTGGCCGCAGTGGCGTCGGAGACACTGAAGCTTTCTTT CASSYSIGRSGVGDTEAFF
- - TRBJ2-5 TRBV11-2 TGTGCCAGCAGCTTAGCGGCGCTTCCTCGGGAGACCCAGTACTTC CASSLAALPRETQYF
- few TRBJ1-5 TRBV6-1 TGTGCCAGCAAGGTTCTTACGGGGAGCAATCAGCCCCAGCATTTT CASKVLTGSNQPQHF
- - TRBJ2-2 TRBV28 TGTGCCAGCAGAAAACTGGTGGGGGAGCTGTTTTTT CASRKLVGELFF
- - TRBJ2-1 TRBV28 TGTGCCAGCAGTTTCCCCGGAGGGGTGGATGAGCAGTTCTTC CASSFPGGVDEQFF
- - TRBJ2-5 TRBV5-1 TGCGCCAGCAGCCCCTGGGTCGGTCCGGAAGGGCTAAGAAGAGAGACCCAGTACTTC CASSPWVGPEGLRRETQYF
TRBD1 - TRBJ1-5 TRBV19 TGTGCCAGTAGTACGACAGGGGTAATGAGTAATCAGCCCCAGCATTTT CASSTTGVMSNQPQHF
- few TRBJ1-5 TRBV28 TGTGCCAGCAGCACCACCGGCTTTAATCAGCCCCAGCATTTT CASSTTGFNQPQHF
TRBD2 few TRBJ2-7 TRBV24-1 TGTGCCACCAGTGATTCTAGCGGGGGAAAGCTTCACGAGCAGTACTTC CATSDSSGGKLHEQYF
- few TRBJ2-2 TRBV6-4 TGTGCCAGCAGTGAAAGCCCCAATAAAGTAGCGGGGGAGCTGTTTTTT CASSESPNKVAGELFF
- many TRBJ1-1 TRBV7-9 TGTGCCAGCAGCTTAGAAACGAACACTGAAGCTTTCTTT CASSLETNTEAFF
TRBD2 many TRBJ2-3 TRBV27 TGTGCCAGCCGACTAGCGGGGGGGAACACAGATACGCAGTATTTT CASRLAGGNTDTQYF
TRBD2 - TRBJ2-1 TRBV20-1 TGCAGTGCTAGGGGTAGTGCTAGCGGGAACAATGAGCAGTTCTTC CSARGSASGNNEQFF
- few TRBJ1-1 TRBV29-1 TGCAGCGCCATTGTAAGGGGAGTCACTGAAGCTTTCTTT CSAIVRGVTEAFF
- few TRBJ2-3 TRBV3-1 TGTGCCAGCAGCCAACAGAGTTCTAGCACAGATACGCAGTATTTT CASSQQSSSTDTQYF
- few TRBJ1-1 TRBV2 TGTGCCAGCAGTGAAGGGCCTATAGAGAACACTGAAGCTTTCTTT CASSEGPIENTEAFF
TRBD2 few TRBJ2-7 TRBV3-1 TGTGCCAGCAGCCAACTAGCGGGAGGGGACGAGCAGTACTTC CASSQLAGGDEQYF
- few TRBJ2-2 TRBV10-3 TGTGCCATAGGGTCACCGAACACCGGGGAGCTGTTTTTT CAIGSPNTGELFF
- few TRBJ1-5 TRBV7-6 TGTGCCAGCAGCTCCCAAGATGGGCAGCCCCAGCATTTT CASSSQDGQPQHF
- - TRBJ2-7 TRBV12-3/TRBV12-4 TGTGCCAGCAGCTCCACTAGGCGAAGCCTCTACGAGCAGTACTTC CASSSTRRSLYEQYF
- - TRBJ2-7 TRBV13 TGTGCCAGCAGCGGACAAAAGAGCTCCTACGAGCAGTACTTC CASSGQKSSYEQYF
- - TRBJ2-5 TRBV5-1 TGCGCCAGCAGCCCCTTTCCGGGGCAAGAGACCCAGTACTTC CASSPFPGQETQYF
- few TRBJ2-1 TRBV20-1 TGCAGTGCTAGCGGGGCCTCCTACAATGAGCAGTTCTTC CSASGASYNEQFF
- - TRBJ2-1 TRBV2 TGTGCCAACTTCAGGAAAAATGAGCAGTTCTTC CANFRKNEQFF
TRBD2 - TRBJ2-1 TRBV28 TGTGCCAGCAAGCGGGAGGGAGGGAATGAGCAGTTCTTC CASKREGGNEQFF
- - TRBJ1-2 TRBV20-1 TGCAGTGCTAGAGATACCTCAGGGGTGGCTGGCTACACCTTC CSARDTSGVAGYTF
TRBD2 many TRBJ2-5 TRBV6-2/TRBV6-3 TGTGCCAGCAGTTACTCGGGTGGACTAGCGGGAGCTCAAGAGACCCAGTACTTC CASSYSGGLAGAQETQYF